This TCR beta chain derives from a study of tumor and adjacent non-tumor tissue in lung cancer. Study observations and caveats: TCR diversity was significantly greater in tumor than normal lung tissue.

Notes on this clonotype: Its antigen is as yet unknown. This may be a read error: a much more frequent sequence differs by one nucleotide. In this CDR3 the conserved last residue, phenylalanine or tryptophan, is missing, so a read error is likely.

The template was RNA from unsorted bulk tissue. More than 3 cm separated this lung sample from the edge of the tumor. A modified ARM-PCR protocol with three rounds of nested PCR amplified TCRbeta. TCRdb independently ran MiXCR on the multiplex PCR reads; one entry per CDR3 protein. Altogether 55,000 to 65,000 distinct CDR3 sequences are present, around two thirds being singletons, with the ten largest covering about 32%. This CDR3 has 14 amino acids. Trimming took 4 bases from V and 1 from J, leaving 10 bases between them. Germline V gene sequence: CDR1 SGHAT, CDR2 FQNNGV. The V and J genes are TRBV11-2 and TRBJ1-1; D is perhaps TRBD1 (5 bases). The sample comprised distant non-tumor lung tissue. This clonotype was sampled from a man in his sixties or seventies with non-small cell lung cancer. CDR3 protein: CASSSGAGNTEAFL. In DNA form, the CDR3 reads TGTGCCAGCAGCTCCGGGGCGGGGAACACTGAAGCTTTCCTT.